What follows describes a single T cell receptor (beta chain). The method was immunoSEQ multiplex PCR; TCRdb's version includes in-frame clones alone and lacks a portion of them. This table has approximately 50,000 clones, over 75% appearing once. The CDR3 has 19 amino acids. The V gene end was trimmed by 0 bases and the J gene end by 9 bases; junction bases not matched to a gene: 19. Germline V gene data show CDR1 as SGDLS and CDR2 as YYNGEE. The data belong to a study of blood T cell repertoires in COVID-19. The TCR was taken from a human donor in a cohort sampled during active COVID-19. The source material was peripheral blood. The gene calls are TRBV9 and TRBJ2-1; 9 bases are shared with TRBD1. CDR3 sequence reads: CASSVEGTGSGGSDPEQFF. CDR3 DNA: TGTGCCAGCAGCGTAGAGGGGACAGGGTCTGGCGGGAGTGACCCTGAGCAGTTCTTC.